The 13 T cell receptor beta chains below all came from one sample that was sequenced in a study of blood T cell repertoires in COVID-19. Assay used: immunoSEQ multiplex PCR; TCRdb lists only in-frame clones, some missing. Of roughly 200,000 clones in the sample, around 90% were seen once. Input material: peripheral blood. These receptors all come from a man aged 55-75 years with active or convalescent COVID-19.

This chain uses TRBV27 with TRBJ1-1, with 9 positions matching TRBD1. Germline loops: CDR1 MNHEY, CDR2 SMNVEV (reference sequence). The J segment lost 8 bases and the V segment lost 5 bases, leaving 9 bases of the junction unmatched. The CDR3 length is 14 residues. CDR3 residues: CASSQPGTGREAFF. The CDR3 region has the DNA TGTGCCAGCAGTCAGCCTGGGACAGGGAGGGAAGCTTTCTTT.

J is TRBJ2-2 and V is TRBV5-1, with a weak D call TRBD1 (5 bases). The CDR3 is 14 amino acids. V lost 4 bases, J lost 7 bases, and 14 bases lay in between. CDR1 SGHRS and CDR2 YFSETQ come from the germline V gene. The CDR3 nucleotides are TGCGCCAGCAGCAACGCAGGGTACGTCGGGGAGCTGTTTTTT. Protein sequence: CASSNAGYVGELFF.

CDR3 coding DNA: TGTGCCAGCAGTTACTCGGGGACAGGGAATGAAAAACTGTTTTTT. It is translated as CASSYSGTGNEKLFF. The rearrangement links TRBV6-5 to TRBJ1-4; 9 bases are a match to TRBD1. Germline-derived CDR1 and CDR2 are MNHEY and SVGAGI. The V gene end was trimmed by 0 bases and the J gene end by 5 bases; junction bases not matched to a gene: 1. The CDR3 is made up of 15 amino acids.

The chain combines TRBV10-2 with TRBJ2-7; 10 bases agree with TRBD1. Trimming took 6 bases from V and 4 from J; bases not matched to a gene: 6. Germline V gene lookup returns CDR1 WSHSY and CDR2 SAAADI. This CDR3 has 14 amino acids. The CDR3 sequence is CASSRGTGVYEQYF. The CDR3 bases are TGCGCCAGCAGCCGAGGGACAGGGGTATACGAGCAGTACTTC.

J is TRBJ2-5 and V is TRBV2, with 8 nucleotides matching TRBD2. The V segment lost 3 bases and the J segment 1 base; nucleotides outside the gene matches: 7. The CDR3 contains 16 residues. Germline values: CDR1 SNHLY, CDR2 FYNNEI. The CDR3 nucleotides are TGTGCCAGCAGTGAGGGGACTAGGGAACCCCAAGAGACCCAGTACTTC. It codes for CASSEGTREPQETQYF. Full variable domain (rest looked up from reference TRBV2 and TRBJ2-5): EPEVTQTPSHQVTQMGQEVILRCVPISNHLYFYWYRQILGQKVEFLVSFYNNEISEKSEIFDDQFSVERPDGSNFTLKIRSTKLEDSAMYFCASSEGTREPQETQYFGPGTRLLVL.

The rearrangement uses TRBV5-5 and TRBJ2-7; 7 positions match TRBD1. The germline V gene has CDR1 SGHKS and CDR2 YYEKEE (reference sequence). The CDR3 has 14 residues. V lost 5 bases, J lost 4 bases, and 9 bases stayed unmatched. In DNA form, the CDR3 reads TGTGCCAGCAGTCAACAGGGGTCCTCATACGAGCAGTACTTC. Translating it yields CASSQQGSSYEQYF.

V gene TRBV10-3 combines with J gene TRBJ1-1; a weak D match, TRBD1 (6 bases). CDR1 is ENHRY, CDR2 SYGVKD, per germline. This CDR3 region has 12 residues. Trimming removed 6 bases at V and 5 bases at J, with 10 bases between. CDR3 sequence reads: CAISTGTTEAFF. Written as DNA, the CDR3 is TGTGCCATCAGCACAGGGACGACTGAAGCTTTCTTT.

This clone showed up just a few times. The chain carries TRBV4-1 and TRBJ2-1, with D tentatively TRBD1 (5 bases). V shed 6 bases and J shed 0 bases, with 12 bases lying between them. Per germline, CDR1 MGHRA and CDR2 YSYEKL. This CDR3 contains 15 residues. CDR3: CASRPTGSSYNEQFF. The CDR3 nucleotides read TGCGCCAGCAGACCTACAGGAAGCTCCTACAATGAGCAGTTCTTC.

This chain joins TRBV9 and TRBJ1-2, with D unclear. Germline V lookup: CDR1 SGDLS, CDR2 YYNGEE. The V and J ends lost 1 base and 2 bases respectively, with 24 bases between them. This CDR3 contains 19 residues. Here the CDR3 DNA reads TGTGCCAGCAGCGTAACGTTAAAGGACGGGGAAATTCAAAACTATGGCTACACCTTC. Translating it yields CASSVTLKDGEIQNYGYTF.

The rearrangement joins TRBV4-1 to TRBJ2-2; D may be TRBD2 (6 bases). This CDR3 spans 16 amino acids. Germline V gene sequence: CDR1 MGHRA, CDR2 YSYEKL. Between the trimmed V and J ends, which lost 4 bases and 2 bases, there was a span of 14 bases. The chain's CDR3 is CASSLQGLTNTGELFF. In DNA, the CDR3 is TGCGCCAGCAGCCTCCAGGGACTTACTAACACCGGGGAGCTGTTTTTT.

This clone occurred once. The chain has TRBV4-1 and TRBJ1-6, with D perhaps matching TRBD1 (6 bases). CDR1 MGHRA and CDR2 YSYEKL come from the germline V gene. Trimming removed 8 bases at V and 8 bases at J, with 16 bases between. The CDR3 has 14 residues. CDR3 sequence: CASGPDRRDSPLHF. The CDR3 DNA reads TGCGCCAGCGGACCAGACAGGCGGGATTCACCCCTCCACTTT.

V gene TRBV28 combines with J gene TRBJ1-2; the D gene is possibly TRBD1 (6 bases). There are 13 residues in the CDR3. Germline V gives CDR1 MDHEN, CDR2 SYDVKM. V shed 6 bases and J shed 0 bases, with 8 bases lying between them. CDR3 protein: CASRGQTNYGYTF. The CDR3 nucleotides are TGTGCCAGCAGAGGACAGACTAACTATGGCTACACCTTC.

V and J are TRBV11-2 and TRBJ1-2; D is unclear. Trimming stripped 5 bases from V and 6 bases from J, with 16 bases between. The CDR3 loop spans 14 amino acids. Germline V CDR1 and CDR2: SGHAT, FQNNGV. The CDR3 protein is CASSTEGGGHGYTF. The CDR3 coding sequence is TGTGCCAGCAGCACGGAGGGAGGAGGGCATGGCTACACCTTC.